Below, one T cell receptor (beta chain) is given with its context. These data belong to a study of cytomegalovirus exposure and HLA in healthy donors. CDR3 size: 14 residues. The V and J ends lost 2 bases and 6 bases respectively, with 10 bases between them. Germline V gives CDR1 KGHSH, CDR2 LQKENI. A multiplex PCR was run with 60 Vbeta primers and 13 Jbeta primers. Using immunoSEQ multiplex PCR, the repertoire was profiled, and TCRdb retains in-frame clones only, with some absent. The table lists 150,000 to 200,000 clones, 75% to 90% of them singletons. The TCR comes from a woman in her late teens or twenties in good health and CMV-seronegative. The sequenced sample was PBMCs. The chain uses TRBV18 and TRBJ1-4, with D hard to call. The CDR3 region has the DNA TGTGCCAGCTCACCAACGGGGAAGGATGAAAAACTGTTTTTT. This codes for CASSPTGKDEKLFF.